This T cell receptor (beta chain) was sequenced for a study of blood T cells in healthy people across ages. Between the trimmed V and J ends, which lost 9 bases and 5 bases, there was a span of 19 bases. Germline V gene sequence: CDR1 ENHRY, CDR2 SYGVKD. The CDR3 is 14 amino acids. Combining a sample-barcoded 5' primer with a J-beta primer mix, a second PCR ran for about 7 to 11 cycles. TCRdb ran MiXCR on the 5' RACE reads and lists one entry per CDR3 protein. Among about 1.5 million distinct CDR3 sequences listed, 40% to 45% were seen once. In each sample, at least 6 million PBMCs were isolated. The sequenced material came from blood. The genes are TRBV10-3 and TRBJ2-5, with unresolved D. This receptor was obtained from a woman aged 18 to 35 in good health. As DNA, the CDR3 is TGTGCCATAAGACCCGGTCACAGTGAGGAGACCCAGTACTTC. Protein: CAIRPGHSEETQYF.